This entry concerns a single T cell receptor (beta chain). Its antigen is unknown. From the approximately 120-subject validation cohort, which was separate from the approximately 670-subject first cohort, the donors were drawn. The sample belongs to a study of cytomegalovirus exposure and HLA in healthy donors. Profiled with immunoSEQ multiplex PCR; TCRdb holds only in-frame clones, not every one. This sample has 200,000 or so clones, with 75% to 85% found just once. Study results and limitations: Diagnosis of cytomegalovirus status made by the classifier reportedly showed high specificity and sensitivity. The authors enumerated over 150 TCR beta chains as linked to cytomegalovirus.

The V and J ends lost 0 bases and 4 bases respectively, with 7 bases between them. The germline CDR1 and CDR2 sequences are GTSNPN and SVGIG (reference sequence). The CDR3 extends over 13 amino acids. What was sequenced was PBMCs. This sequence was found in a woman in her 30s in good health and CMV-seropositive. The chain employs TRBV30 and TRBJ1-3; weak D call: TRBD1 (5 bases). The CDR3 bases are TGTGCCTGGAGTGTAAGGGGAGGAAACACCATATATTTT. Amino acids: CAWSVRGGNTIYF. Supplemented by reference TRBV30 and TRBJ1-3, the full variable domain reads SQTIHQWPATLVQPVGSPLSLECTVEGTSNPNLYWYRQAAGRGLQLLFYSVGIGQISSEVPQNLSASRPQDRQFILSSKKLLLSDSGFYLCAWSVRGGNTIYFGEGSWLTVV.